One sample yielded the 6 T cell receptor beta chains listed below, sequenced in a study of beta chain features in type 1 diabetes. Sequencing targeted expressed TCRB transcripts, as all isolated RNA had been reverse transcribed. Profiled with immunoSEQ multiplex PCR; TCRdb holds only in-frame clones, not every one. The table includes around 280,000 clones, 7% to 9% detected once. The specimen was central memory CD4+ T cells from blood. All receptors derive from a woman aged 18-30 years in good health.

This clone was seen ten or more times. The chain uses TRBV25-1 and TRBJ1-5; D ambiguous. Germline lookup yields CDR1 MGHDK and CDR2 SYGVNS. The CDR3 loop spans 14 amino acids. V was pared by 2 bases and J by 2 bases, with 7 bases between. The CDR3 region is CASSEASGNQPQHF. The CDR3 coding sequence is TGTGCCAGCAGTGAAGCCTCGGGCAATCAGCCCCAGCATTTT.

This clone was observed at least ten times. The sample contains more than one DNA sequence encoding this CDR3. CDR3 in amino acids: CATSRDRGTETQYF. CDR3 bases: TGTGCCACCAGCAGAGATAGGGGGACAGAGACCCAGTACTTC. The V gene is TRBV15, the J gene TRBJ2-5, with a weak D call TRBD1 (6 bases). Trimming stripped 0 bases from V and 4 bases from J, with 9 bases between. The CDR3 runs 14 residues. Germline CDR1 LNHNV, CDR2 YYDKDF (reference sequence).

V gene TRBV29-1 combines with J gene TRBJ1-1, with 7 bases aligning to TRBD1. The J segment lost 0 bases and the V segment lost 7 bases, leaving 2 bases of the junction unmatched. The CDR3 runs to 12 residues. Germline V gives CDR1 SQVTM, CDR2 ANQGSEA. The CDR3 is CSGGQMNTEAFF. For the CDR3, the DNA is TGCAGCGGGGGACAGATGAACACTGAAGCTTTCTTT.

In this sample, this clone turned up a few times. Written as DNA, the CDR3 is TGCAGCGTTGATACTGTGGCCAGGGGGGAAAATGGCTACACCTTC. Protein sequence: CSVDTVARGENGYTF. J is TRBJ1-2 and V is TRBV29-1; TRBD1 aligns across 7 bases. Germline CDR1 is SQVTM and CDR2 is ANQGSEA. This CDR3 spans 15 amino acids. V lost 3 bases and J lost 6; bases outside the gene matches: 13.

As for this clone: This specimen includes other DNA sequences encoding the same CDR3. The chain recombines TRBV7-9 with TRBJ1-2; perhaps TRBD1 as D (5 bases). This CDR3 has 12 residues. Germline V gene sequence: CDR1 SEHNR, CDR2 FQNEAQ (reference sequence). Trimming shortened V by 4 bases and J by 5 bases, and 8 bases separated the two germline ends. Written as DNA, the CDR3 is TGTGCCAGCAGCTCCCCAGGGTATGGCTACACCTTC. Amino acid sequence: CASSSPGYGYTF.

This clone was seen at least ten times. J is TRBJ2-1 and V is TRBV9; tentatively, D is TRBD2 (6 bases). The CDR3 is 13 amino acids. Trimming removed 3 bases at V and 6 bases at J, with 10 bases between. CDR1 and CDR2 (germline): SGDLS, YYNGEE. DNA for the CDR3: TGTGCCAGCAGCGGCGGGACTTCCAATGAGCAGTTCTTC. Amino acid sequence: CASSGGTSNEQFF.